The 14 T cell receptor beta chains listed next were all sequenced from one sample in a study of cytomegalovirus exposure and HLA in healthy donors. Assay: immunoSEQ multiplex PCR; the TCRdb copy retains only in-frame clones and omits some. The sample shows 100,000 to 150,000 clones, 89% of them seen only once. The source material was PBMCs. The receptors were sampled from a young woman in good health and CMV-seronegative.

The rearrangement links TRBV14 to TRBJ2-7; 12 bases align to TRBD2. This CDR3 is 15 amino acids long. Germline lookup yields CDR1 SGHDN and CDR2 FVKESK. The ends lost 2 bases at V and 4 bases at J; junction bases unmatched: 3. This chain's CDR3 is CASSQRTSGVYEQYF. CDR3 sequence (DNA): TGTGCCAGCAGCCAAAGGACTAGCGGGGTGTACGAGCAGTACTTC. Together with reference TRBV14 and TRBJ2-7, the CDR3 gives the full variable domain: EAGVTQFPSHSVIEKGQTVTLRCDPISGHDNLYWYRRVMGKEIKFLLHFVKESKQDESGMPNNRFLAERTGGTYSTLKVQPAELEDSGVYFCASSQRTSGVYEQYFGPGTRLTVT.

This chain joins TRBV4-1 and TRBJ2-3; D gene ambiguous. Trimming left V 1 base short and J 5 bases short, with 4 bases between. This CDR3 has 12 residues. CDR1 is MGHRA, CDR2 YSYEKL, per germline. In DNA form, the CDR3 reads TGCGCCAGCAGCCAAGGTCAAGATACGCAGTATTTT. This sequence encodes CASSQGQDTQYF.

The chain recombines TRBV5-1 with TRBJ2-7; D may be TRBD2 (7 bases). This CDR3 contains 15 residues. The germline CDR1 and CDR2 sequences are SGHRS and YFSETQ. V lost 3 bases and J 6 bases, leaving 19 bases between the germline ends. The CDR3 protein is CASSSLLGGRIEQYF. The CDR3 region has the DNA TGCGCCAGCAGCTCCCTCTTGGGGGGGCGGATCGAGCAGTACTTC.

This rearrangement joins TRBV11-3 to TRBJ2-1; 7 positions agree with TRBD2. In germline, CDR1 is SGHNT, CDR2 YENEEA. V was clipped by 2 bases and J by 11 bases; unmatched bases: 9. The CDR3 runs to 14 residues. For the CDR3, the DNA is TGTGCCAGCAGCTTACTCCGGGAGGCTAGCCAGCAGTTCTTC. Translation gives CASSLLREASQQFF.

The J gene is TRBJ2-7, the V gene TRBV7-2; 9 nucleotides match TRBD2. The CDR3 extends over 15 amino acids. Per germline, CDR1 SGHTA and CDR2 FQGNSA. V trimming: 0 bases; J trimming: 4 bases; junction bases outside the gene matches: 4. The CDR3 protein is CASSLASGSPYEQYF. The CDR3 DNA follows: TGTGCCAGCAGCTTAGCTAGCGGGAGTCCTTACGAGCAGTACTTC. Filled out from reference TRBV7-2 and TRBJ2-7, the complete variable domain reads GAGVSQSPSNKVTEKGKDVELRCDPISGHTALYWYRQSLGQGLEFLIYFQGNSAPDKSGLPSDRFSAERTGGSVSTLTIQRTQQEDSAVYLCASSLASGSPYEQYFGPGTRLTVT.

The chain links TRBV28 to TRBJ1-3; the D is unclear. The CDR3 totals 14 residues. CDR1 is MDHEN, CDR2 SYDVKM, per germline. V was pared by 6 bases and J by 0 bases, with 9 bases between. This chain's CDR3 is CASSLRYSGNTIYF. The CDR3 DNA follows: TGTGCCAGCAGCCTGAGGTACTCTGGAAACACCATATATTTT.

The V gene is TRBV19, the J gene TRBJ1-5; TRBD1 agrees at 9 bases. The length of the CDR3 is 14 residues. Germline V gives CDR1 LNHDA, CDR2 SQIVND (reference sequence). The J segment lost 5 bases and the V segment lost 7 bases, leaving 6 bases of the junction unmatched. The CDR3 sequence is CASTRDRDDQPQHF. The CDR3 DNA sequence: TGTGCCAGTACCCGGGACAGGGATGATCAGCCCCAGCATTTT.

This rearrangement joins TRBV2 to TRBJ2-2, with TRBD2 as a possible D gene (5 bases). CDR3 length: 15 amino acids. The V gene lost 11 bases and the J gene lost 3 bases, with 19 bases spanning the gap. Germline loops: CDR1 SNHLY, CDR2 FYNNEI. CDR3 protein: CAWDLRETDTGELFF. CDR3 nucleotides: TGTGCCTGGGATTTGAGGGAGACGGACACCGGGGAGCTGTTTTTT.

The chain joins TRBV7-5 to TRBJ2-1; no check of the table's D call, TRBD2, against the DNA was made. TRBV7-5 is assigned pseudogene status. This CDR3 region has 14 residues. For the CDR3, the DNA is TGTGTCAGAAGCCGGGAAGGTCTCGACAATGAGCAGTTCTTC. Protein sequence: CVRSREGLDNEQFF.

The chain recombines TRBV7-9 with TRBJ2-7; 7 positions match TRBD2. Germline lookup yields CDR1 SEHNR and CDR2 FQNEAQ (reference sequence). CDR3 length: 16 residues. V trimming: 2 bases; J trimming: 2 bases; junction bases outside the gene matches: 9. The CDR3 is CASSLLSGELAYEQYF. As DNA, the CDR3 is TGTGCCAGCAGCTTATTGAGCGGGGAGCTTGCCTACGAGCAGTACTTC.

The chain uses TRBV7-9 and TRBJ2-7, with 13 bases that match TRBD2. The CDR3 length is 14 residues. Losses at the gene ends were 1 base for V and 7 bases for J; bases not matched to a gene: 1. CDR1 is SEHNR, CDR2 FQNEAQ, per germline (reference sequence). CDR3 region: CASSLGLAGGEQYF. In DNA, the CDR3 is TGTGCCAGCAGCTTAGGACTAGCGGGAGGAGAGCAGTACTTC.

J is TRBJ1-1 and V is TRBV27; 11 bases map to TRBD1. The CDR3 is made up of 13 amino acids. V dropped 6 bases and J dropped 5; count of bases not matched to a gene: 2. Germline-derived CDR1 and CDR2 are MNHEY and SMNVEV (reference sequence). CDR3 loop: CASRDRGLTEAFF. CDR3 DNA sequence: TGTGCCAGCAGGGACAGGGGGCTGACTGAAGCTTTCTTT.

CDR3 loop: CASSYKATRGFADTQYF. Written as DNA, the CDR3 is TGTGCCAGCAGTTATAAGGCCACCAGGGGATTTGCAGATACGCAGTATTTT. The rearrangement links TRBV14 to TRBJ2-3, with D perhaps TRBD1 (6 bases). The CDR3 covers 17 residues. Trimming removed 6 bases at V and 4 bases at J, with 23 bases between. CDR1 and CDR2 (germline): SGHDN, FVKESK.

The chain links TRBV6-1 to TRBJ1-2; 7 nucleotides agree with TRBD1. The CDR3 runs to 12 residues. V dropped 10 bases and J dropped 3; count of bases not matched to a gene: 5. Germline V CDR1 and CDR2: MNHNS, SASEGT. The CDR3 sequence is CATRTGDYGYTF. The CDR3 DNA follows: TGTGCCACCCGGACAGGAGACTATGGCTACACCTTC.